This T cell receptor (beta chain) was profiled in a study of PD-L1 blockade in urothelial cancer. The CDR3 consists of 15 residues. Trimming cost V 7 bases and J 3 bases, with 18 bases left between them. Germline CDR1 MNHGY, CDR2 SAAAGT. Time point described: pretreatment peripheral blood. This table comes from immunoSEQ multiplex PCR, and its TCRdb copy is limited to in-frame clones, with some not included. The sample lists 130,000 or so clones, approximately 84% occurring once. The rearrangement links TRBV6-8 to TRBJ1-1; D perhaps matches TRBD1 (5 bases). The sequence was obtained from a man aged 50 or older with urothelial cancer. The sequences come from PBMCs, collected around atezolizumab (anti-PD-L1) treatment. CDR3 sequence: CASTVFTGGDTEAFF. The DNA of the CDR3 is TGTGCCAGCACGGTCTTTACCGGGGGGGACACTGAAGCTTTCTTT.